This T cell receptor (beta chain) appears in the sequencing data of a study of response to subunit inactivated influenza vaccine. Notes on the study in general: Only a handful of new T cells, the authors suggested, are recruited with each seasonal influenza vaccination.

Only one count was recorded for this clonotype. Its antigen is not identified. TCRdb ran MiXCR on the RT-PCR reads and lists one entry per CDR3 protein. The sample holds 200,000 to 300,000 distinct CDR3 sequences, roughly an eighth seen once. The J segment lost 5 bases and the V segment lost 4 bases, leaving 11 bases of the junction unmatched. This CDR3 has 16 amino acids. The germline CDR1 and CDR2 sequences are LGHDT and YNNKEL (reference sequence). The material was non-naive T cells sorted from PBMCs, obtained 14 days before vaccination. V usage is TRBV3-1 and J usage is TRBJ2-5; 9 bases align to TRBD2. This TCR was sampled from a man aged 45-65 years who received an inactivated influenza vaccine. CDR3 nucleotide sequence: TGTGCCAGCAGCCCATCTGGCGGGGGGGCCCCGGAGACCCAGTACTTC. It yields the protein CASSPSGGGAPETQYF.